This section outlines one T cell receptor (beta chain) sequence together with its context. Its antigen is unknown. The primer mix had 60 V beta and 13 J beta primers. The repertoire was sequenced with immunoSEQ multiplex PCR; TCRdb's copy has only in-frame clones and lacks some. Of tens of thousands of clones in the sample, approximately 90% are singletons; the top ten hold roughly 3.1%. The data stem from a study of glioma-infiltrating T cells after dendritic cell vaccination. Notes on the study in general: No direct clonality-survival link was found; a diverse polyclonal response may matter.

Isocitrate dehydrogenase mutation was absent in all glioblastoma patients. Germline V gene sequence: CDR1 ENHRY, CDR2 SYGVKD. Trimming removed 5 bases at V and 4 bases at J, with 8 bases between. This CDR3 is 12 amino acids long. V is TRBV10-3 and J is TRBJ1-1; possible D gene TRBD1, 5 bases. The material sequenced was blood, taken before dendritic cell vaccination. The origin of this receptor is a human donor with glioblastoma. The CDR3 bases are TGTGCCATCAGTCTCGACAGCACTGAAGCTTTCTTT. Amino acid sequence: CAISLDSTEAFF.